The entry below gives a single T cell receptor (beta chain) sequence along with its context. Its antigen is unknown. Per sample, at least 5 micrograms of total RNA were extracted. The record originates from a study of blood T cells in healthy people across ages. CDR3 length: 14 amino acids. Then a second PCR, running roughly 7 to 11 cycles, was carried out with a sample-barcoded 5' primer and a J-beta primer mix. A single record per CDR3 protein comes from TCRdb applying MiXCR to the 5' RACE reads. The sample has 1.4 million to 1.5 million distinct CDR3 sequences, 40% to 50% seen once; the top ten hold approximately 7.9%. Notes on the study in general: Roughly linearly, TCR beta diversity per million T cells fell as age increased. Donor CMV status was unknown, possibly confounding expanded clonotype changes.

This receptor was taken from a woman aged 18-29 years in good health. Sequencing was performed on blood. The rearrangement uses TRBV21-1 and TRBJ1-2; the table names TRBD1, a call not compared with the DNA. TRBV21-1 is a known pseudogene. In nucleotides, the CDR3 is TGTGCCAGCAGGACCGGGACGAACACTAGGGGCTACACCTTC. It codes for CASRTGTNTRGYTF.